This entry features one T cell receptor (beta chain) sequence. What it recognizes is unknown. It may be a read error: a sequence one base away is much more abundant. This sample is part of a study of tumor and adjacent non-tumor tissue in lung cancer. Study background: Histology: 12 adenocarcinoma, 2 squamous cell carcinoma, 1 small cell lung cancer. Regarding the study as a whole: Top 100 clones took a larger repertoire share in normal lung. Tumor TCR diversity, when higher, was linked to shorter survival.

No cell sorting was done before RNA was extracted from the tissue. Donors were chemotherapy-naive, newly diagnosed lung cancer surgical patients in China, August–late 2014. Germline V gives CDR1 MDHEN, CDR2 SYDVKM. The V gene lost 4 bases and the J gene lost 5 bases, with 15 bases spanning the gap. This CDR3 spans 15 amino acids. The library came from three nested PCR rounds adapted from ARM-PCR protocols. Via MiXCR, TCRdb re-called the multiplex PCR reads, giving one row per CDR3 protein. Of 55,000 to 70,000 distinct CDR3 sequences listed, just under 60% were seen once; the top ten hold 20% to 25%. The chain combines TRBV28 with TRBJ2-1, with a tentative D call TRBD2 (6 bases). Sample: lung tumor tissue. This sequence was found in a man aged 50-59 years with non-small cell lung cancer. Written as DNA, the CDR3 is TGTGCCAGCAGTTGGGACTTCTCCCAAAACAATGAGCAGTTCTTC. The encoded protein is CASSWDFSQNNEQFF.